The rows below give T cell receptor beta chains drawn from one sample of a study of shared clonotypes between healthy human individuals. Assay used: immunoSEQ multiplex PCR; TCRdb lists only in-frame clones, some missing. Of some 580,000 clones in the sample, approximately 97% are singletons; the top ten hold 0.055% to 0.07%. Sequencing input: naive CD4+ T cells sorted from blood. The receptors originated from a woman in her twenties or thirties in good health. Both conserved end residues are part of each CDR3. The D gene is left open where the match is weak. Only part of the rows carry a size: once, few, many, or a class if the clone is expanded.

TRBJ2-3 | NA | TRBD1 | TRBV5-4 | CASSSGPGTGERFGADTQYF | TGTGCCAGCAGTTCAGGGCCCGGGACAGGGGAGAGATTTGGTGCAGATACGCAGTATTTT
TRBJ2-5 | once | NA | TRBV1 | CTSSQDCSGRGQETQYF | TGCACCAGCAGCCAAGATTGTAGCGGGAGAGGCCAAGAGACCCAGTACTTC
TRBJ1-1 | NA | NA | TRBV7-8 | CASSLRGRADMNTEAFF | TGTGCCAGCAGCTTACGGGGAAGGGCGGACATGAACACTGAAGCTTTCTTT
TRBJ2-1 | NA | NA | TRBV7-9 | CASSRGTHNEQFF | TGTGCCAGCAGCCGCGGGACTCACAATGAGCAGTTCTTC
TRBJ2-7 | NA | TRBD2 | TRBV10-1 | CASSSGLAGGGHEQYF | TGCGCCAGCAGTTCCGGACTAGCGGGAGGGGGCCACGAGCAGTACTTC
TRBJ2-3 | NA | NA | TRBV18 | CASSGSGGADTQYF | TGTGCCAGCTCAGGGTCCGGGGGCGCAGATACGCAGTATTTT
TRBJ2-1 | once | TRBD2 | TRBV27 | CASKLAGLIQAGREQFF | TGTGCCAGCAAGCTAGCGGGACTTATCCAAGCTGGACGGGAGCAGTTCTTC
TRBJ2-5 | NA | NA | TRBV5-1 | CASSLALGNQETQYF | TGCGCCAGCAGCTTGGCCTTGGGGAACCAAGAGACCCAGTACTTC
TRBJ2-7 | NA | TRBD2 | TRBV15 | CATSRAKREPHEQYF | TGTGCCACCAGCAGAGCTAAGCGGGAGCCCCACGAGCAGTACTTC
TRBJ2-7 | NA | TRBD1 | TRBV11-1 | CASSLSPGGEQYF | TGTGCCAGCAGCTTATCGCCAGGGGGTGAGCAGTACTTC
TRBJ2-1 | once | NA | TRBV2 | CASQMMDSSYNEQFF | TGTGCCAGCCAGATGATGGACAGTTCCTACAATGAGCAGTTCTTC
TRBJ2-2 | NA | TRBD2 | TRBV5-4 | CASSLGWLAGAPGELFF | TGTGCCAGCAGCTTGGGGTGGCTAGCGGGAGCCCCCGGGGAGCTGTTTTTT
TRBJ1-1 | NA | NA | TRBV28 | CASSRQDEAFF | TGTGCCAGCAGCCGACAAGATGAAGCTTTCTTT
TRBJ2-5 | NA | TRBD1 | TRBV18 | CASSRGTGGQETQYF | TGTGCCAGCTCGAGGGGGACAGGCGGGCAAGAGACCCAGTACTTC
TRBJ1-1 | NA | NA | TRBV29-1 | CSVVQVLNTEAFF | TGCAGCGTTGTACAGGTCCTGAACACTGAAGCTTTCTTT
TRBJ2-7 | NA | TRBD2 | TRBV5-6 | CASSSRLAGTYEQYF | TGTGCCAGCAGCAGCCGACTAGCGGGGACCTACGAGCAGTACTTC
TRBJ2-2 | NA | TRBD1 | TRBV5-6 | CASSLPTGALTGELFF | TGTGCCAGCAGCTTGCCAACAGGGGCCCTCACCGGGGAGCTGTTTTTT
TRBJ2-1 | NA | TRBD1 | TRBV4-1 | CASSQDLPGTGARYNEQFF | TGCGCCAGCAGCCAAGATCTTCCCGGGACAGGGGCCCGATACAATGAGCAGTTCTTC
TRBJ1-1 | NA | NA | TRBV19 | CASSRVGVNTEAFF | TGTGCCAGTAGTAGAGTGGGGGTAAACACTGAAGCTTTCTTT
TRBJ1-2 | NA | TRBD1 | TRBV28 | CASEGAYYGYTF | TGTGCGAGCGAGGGGGCCTACTATGGCTACACCTTC
TRBJ2-7 | NA | TRBD2 | TRBV27 | CASSPRTSAFYEQYF | TGTGCCAGCAGTCCCCGGACTAGCGCGTTCTACGAGCAGTACTTC
TRBJ1-4 | once | NA | TRBV5-1 | CASSAGNNEKLFF | TGCGCCAGCAGCGCTGGGAATAATGAAAAACTGTTTTTT
TRBJ2-2 | NA | NA | TRBV19 | CASTTGTSNTGELFF | TGTGCCAGTACGACGGGGACTTCGAACACCGGGGAGCTGTTTTTT
TRBJ1-1 | NA | NA | TRBV18 | CASSPVLKANTEAFF | TGTGCCAGCTCCCCAGTACTCAAGGCGAACACTGAAGCTTTCTTT
TRBJ2-7 | NA | TRBD2 | TRBV2 | CASRPSGSYEQYF | TGTGCCAGCAGACCTAGCGGGAGTTACGAGCAGTACTTC
TRBJ2-7 | NA | TRBD2 | TRBV5-6 | CASSLWASGRSYEQYF | TGTGCCAGCAGCTTGTGGGCTAGCGGGAGATCCTACGAGCAGTACTTC
TRBJ1-6 | NA | NA | TRBV2 | CASERALIQPLHF | TGTGCCAGTGAGCGGGCCCTAATTCAACCCCTCCACTTT
TRBJ2-7 | NA | TRBD2 | TRBV6-6 | CASRKLAAHHEQYF | TGTGCCAGCAGAAAGCTAGCGGCTCACCACGAGCAGTACTTC
TRBJ2-5 | NA | NA | TRBV6-5 | CASSYSSGAFLETQYF | TGTGCCAGCAGTTACTCATCTGGGGCGTTTTTGGAGACCCAGTACTTC
TRBJ2-7 | NA | TRBD1 | TRBV6-1 | CASKPGQGYEQYF | TGTGCCAGCAAACCGGGACAGGGTTACGAGCAGTACTTC
TRBJ1-1 | NA | NA | TRBV6-6 | CASIPSGNTEAFF | TGTGCCAGCATTCCGAGTGGGAACACTGAAGCTTTCTTT
TRBJ2-2 | once | NA | TRBV28 | CASSRRDTGELFF | TGTGCCAGCAGTAGACGGGACACCGGGGAGCTGTTTTTT
TRBJ1-1 | NA | TRBD1 | TRBV2 | CASIATGGNTEAFF | TGTGCCAGCATTGCGACAGGGGGGAACACTGAAGCTTTCTTT